A single sample gave rise to the 2 T cell receptor beta chains below, sequenced in a study of cytomegalovirus exposure and HLA in healthy donors. The PCR was carried out with 60 Vbeta primers and 13 Jbeta primers. TCRdb keeps only in-frame clones here, not all; method: immunoSEQ multiplex PCR. The table shows approximately 150,000 clones, with about 84% occurring only once. Specimen: PBMCs. These receptors all stem from a woman aged 18-29 years in good health and CMV-seropositive.

The CDR3 region is CASSFTSRRPNSPLHF. The CDR3, as DNA: TGTGCCAGCTCATTCACCTCGCGGAGACCTAATTCACCCCTCCACTTT. J is TRBJ1-6 and V is TRBV5-6; D call uncertain. This CDR3 comprises 16 residues. V lost 7 bases and J 6 bases, leaving 20 bases between the germline ends. Per germline, CDR1 SGHDT and CDR2 YYEEEE.

This clone appeared once. The DNA of the CDR3 is TGTGCCAGCAGGGGGGGGACAGGGGTCGGAAACACCATATATTTT. Encoded protein: CASRGGTGVGNTIYF. V is TRBV6-6 and J is TRBJ1-3, with 10 bases matching TRBD1. The ends lost 6 bases at V and 4 bases at J; junction bases unmatched: 6. The CDR3 runs to 15 residues. CDR1 MNHNY and CDR2 SVGAGI come from the germline V gene (reference sequence).